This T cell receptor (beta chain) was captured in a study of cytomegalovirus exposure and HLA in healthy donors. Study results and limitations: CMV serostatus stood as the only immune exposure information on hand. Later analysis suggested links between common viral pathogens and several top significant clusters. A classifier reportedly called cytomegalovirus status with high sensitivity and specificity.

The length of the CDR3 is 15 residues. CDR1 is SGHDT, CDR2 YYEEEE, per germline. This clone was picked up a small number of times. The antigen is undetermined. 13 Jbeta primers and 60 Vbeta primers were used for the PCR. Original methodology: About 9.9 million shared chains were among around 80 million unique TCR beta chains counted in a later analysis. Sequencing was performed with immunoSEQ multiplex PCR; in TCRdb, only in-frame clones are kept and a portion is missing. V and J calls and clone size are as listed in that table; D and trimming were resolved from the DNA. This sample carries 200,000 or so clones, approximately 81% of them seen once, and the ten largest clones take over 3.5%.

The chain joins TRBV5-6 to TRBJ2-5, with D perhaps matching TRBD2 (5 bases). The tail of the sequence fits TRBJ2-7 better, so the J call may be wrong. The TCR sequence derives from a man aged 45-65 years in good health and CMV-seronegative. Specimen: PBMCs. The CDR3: CASSLIPADSYEQYF. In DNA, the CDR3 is TGTGCCAGCAGCTTGATTCCAGCGGACTCCTACGAGCAGTACTTC.